A single sample gave rise to the 24 T cell receptor beta chains below, sequenced in a study of T cell changes during pregnancy in multiple sclerosis. The assay was immunoSEQ multiplex PCR, and TCRdb's table has in-frame clones only and misses some. The sample holds roughly 100,000 clones; approximately 90% are singletons and the top ten take roughly 0.88%. The sample in question was peripheral blood, obtained after pregnancy. The receptors derive from a female donor with multiple sclerosis, enrolled in a pregnancy study.

V usage is TRBV29-1 and J usage is TRBJ2-3; a weak D match, TRBD1 (6 bases). Germline V gives CDR1 SQVTM, CDR2 ANQGSEA. This CDR3 has 13 amino acids. Trimming cost V 4 bases and J 4 bases, with 12 bases left between them. The CDR3 coding sequence is TGCAGCGTTGTCTGGGGGCCGGCAGATACGCAGTATTTT. The encoded protein is CSVVWGPADTQYF.

This sequence joins TRBV5-5 and TRBJ2-2; a weak D match, TRBD2 (5 bases). Germline-derived CDR1 and CDR2 are SGHKS and YYEKEE (reference sequence). Trimming removed 8 bases from V and 0 bases from J, with 14 bases in between. This CDR3 has 15 residues. The CDR3 nucleotides are TGTGCCAGTGAGGATTGGGGAGCGAACACCGGGGAGCTGTTTTTT. As protein: CASEDWGANTGELFF.

The V and J genes are TRBV6-1 and TRBJ1-6; D gene uncertain. The V and J ends lost 3 bases and 5 bases respectively, with 17 bases between them. This CDR3 comprises 17 residues. Germline-derived CDR1 and CDR2 are MNHNS and SASEGT. CDR3 in DNA: TGTGCCAGCAGTGATCTCTTAATGCTAATCGATAATTCACCCCTCCACTTT. Its protein is CASSDLLMLIDNSPLHF.

CDR3 sequence: CASSIGSRDRDTQYF. The CDR3 DNA is TGTGCCAGTAGTATAGGGTCCCGGGACAGAGATACGCAGTATTTT. The genes are TRBV19 and TRBJ2-3, with 7 bases matching TRBD1. The CDR3 spans 15 residues. Unmatched junction bases numbered 6, after V lost 1 base and J lost 5 bases. CDR1 is LNHDA and CDR2 is SQIVND in the germline V gene (reference sequence).

This chain uses TRBV11-2 with TRBJ2-3; TRBD1 matches at 9 bases. The trim removed 5 bases at V and 8 bases at J, leaving 8 bases unmatched. Germline CDR1 SGHAT, CDR2 FQNNGV. The CDR3 is made up of 14 amino acids. CDR3 region: CASSPRDRAGTQYF. The CDR3 DNA reads as TGTGCCAGCAGCCCTAGGGACAGGGCAGGTACGCAGTATTTT.

The chain joins TRBV7-9 to TRBJ1-1, with D unclear. CDR1 is SEHNR, CDR2 FQNEAQ, per germline (reference sequence). The CDR3 runs 14 residues. The V end lost 5 bases, the J end lost 6 bases, and 16 bases lay between the germline ends. CDR3 bases: TGTGCCAGCAGCCCGGAGCAGAATATCCCTGAAGCTTTCTTT. This codes for CASSPEQNIPEAFF.

The chain couples TRBV5-1 to TRBJ2-1, with TRBD2 as a possible D gene (5 bases). The V gene lost 1 base and the J gene lost 0 bases, with 11 bases spanning the gap. The CDR3 runs 16 residues. Germline CDR1 is SGHRS and CDR2 is YFSETQ. The DNA for the CDR3 is TGCGCCAGCAGCTTGCCGGGGTCCAGCTCCTACAATGAGCAGTTCTTC. Translation gives CASSLPGSSSYNEQFF.

This sequence joins TRBV7-9 and TRBJ2-2; perhaps TRBD1 as D (6 bases). The CDR3 runs 19 residues. V lost 0 bases and J lost 0, with 17 bases in between. Germline loops: CDR1 SEHNR, CDR2 FQNEAQ (reference sequence). This CDR3 reads CASSLAFGTKLTNTGELFF. In DNA, the CDR3 is TGTGCCAGCAGCTTAGCCTTCGGGACAAAACTGACGAACACCGGGGAGCTGTTTTTT.

The chain uses TRBV7-3 and TRBJ2-1, with TRBD1 matching over 9 bases. The CDR3 length is 14 residues. CDR1 and CDR2 from the germline V gene are SGHTA and FQGTGA. V dropped 2 bases and J dropped 8; count of bases not matched to a gene: 4. Here the CDR3 DNA reads TGTGCCAGCAGCTTACAGACAGGGGGAGATGAGCAGTTCTTC. Translating gives CASSLQTGGDEQFF.

The gene calls are TRBV14 and TRBJ2-1, with TRBD2 matching over 11 bases. The germline gives CDR1 SGHDN, CDR2 FVKESK. With 1 base clipped from V and 0 bases from J, the junction kept 2 bases outside the gene matches. The CDR3 is 17 residues long. The CDR3 region has the DNA TGTGCCAGCAGCCAAGCTAGCGGGGGGCCCTCCTACAATGAGCAGTTCTTC. It codes for CASSQASGGPSYNEQFF.

The chain couples TRBV15 to TRBJ1-6, with D uncertain. V dropped 5 bases and J dropped 0 bases, with 11 bases sitting between them. There are 16 residues in the CDR3. Germline V gene sequence: CDR1 LNHNV, CDR2 YYDKDF (reference sequence). CDR3: CATSWKGSSYNSPLHF. The CDR3 DNA reads as TGTGCCACCAGCTGGAAAGGGAGCTCCTATAATTCACCCCTCCACTTT.

The chain joins TRBV7-9 to TRBJ2-1; D gene ambiguous. This CDR3 comprises 13 residues. CDR1 and CDR2 (germline): SEHNR, FQNEAQ (reference sequence). V dropped 3 bases and J dropped 5 bases, with 8 bases sitting between them. CDR3 in amino acids: CASSFNLDNEQFF. The DNA of the CDR3 is TGTGCCAGCAGCTTTAACTTGGACAATGAGCAGTTCTTC.

The V call is TRBV4-2, the J call TRBJ2-7, with a tentative D call TRBD1 (6 bases). The CDR3 has 14 amino acids. Germline values: CDR1 LGHNA, CDR2 YNFKEQ. The V and J ends lost 1 base and 3 bases respectively, with 10 bases between them. The CDR3 DNA sequence: TGTGCCAGCAGCCAAGGGACAGAAGTCTACGAGCAGTACTTC. Translation: CASSQGTEVYEQYF.

The chain couples TRBV27 to TRBJ1-4; 8 nucleotides align to TRBD1. Germline V lookup: CDR1 MNHEY, CDR2 SMNVEV (reference sequence). V dropped 5 bases and J dropped 7; count of bases not matched to a gene: 6. The CDR3 is 14 residues long. This CDR3 is CASSPRTGSEKLFF. The CDR3 region has the DNA TGTGCCAGCAGTCCCCGGACAGGGAGTGAAAAACTGTTTTTT.

The DNA for the CDR3 is TGCAGCGTTGATTTAAGGGGTGCCACTCGGAATGAGCAGTTCTTC. As protein: CSVDLRGATRNEQFF. This chain connects TRBV29-1 to TRBJ2-1; D is perhaps TRBD1 (5 bases). CDR3 length: 15 amino acids. Germline V gene data show CDR1 as SQVTM and CDR2 as ANQGSEA. V was cut by 3 bases and J by 7 bases, with 19 bases left in between.

The V gene is TRBV7-9, the J gene TRBJ2-7; TRBD2 agrees at 8 bases. Germline lookup yields CDR1 SEHNR and CDR2 FQNEAQ (reference sequence). The CDR3 spans 18 residues. Trimming removed 1 base from V and 1 base from J; junction bases left unmatched: 12. The CDR3 loop is CASSLDLGGVLGSYEQYF. CDR3 sequence (DNA): TGTGCCAGCAGCTTAGACCTCGGGGGGGTGTTAGGGTCCTACGAGCAGTACTTC.

The chain couples TRBV10-2 to TRBJ2-7; 7 bases fit TRBD2. V dropped 8 bases and J dropped 2; count of bases not matched to a gene: 9. Germline-derived CDR1 and CDR2 are WSHSY and SAAADI. The CDR3 totals 14 residues. CDR3 nucleotides: TGCGCCAGCCAGTCCGCACTAGCGACCTACGAGCAGTACTTC. Amino acid sequence: CASQSALATYEQYF.

The chain joins TRBV27 to TRBJ2-1, with 12 nucleotides matching TRBD2. Germline lookup yields CDR1 MNHEY and CDR2 SMNVEV (reference sequence). The CDR3 loop spans 16 amino acids. The junction had 5 bases not matched to a gene; V was cut back by 1 base and J by 7 bases. For the CDR3, the DNA is TGTGCCAGCAGTTTATACCTAGCGGGGGGGATAAATGAGCAGTTCTTC. Its protein is CASSLYLAGGINEQFF.

Only a few counts were recorded for this clone. This chain uses TRBV10-1 with TRBJ1-5; D is uncertain. The germline V gene encodes CDR1 WNHNN and CDR2 SYGVQD (reference sequence). Trimming took off 3 bases at V and 6 bases at J, with 6 bases between the two ends. This CDR3 region has 12 residues. The CDR3 coding sequence is TGCGCCAGCAGTGAACTGAGTCAGCCCCAGCATTTT. Protein sequence: CASSELSQPQHF.

The chain is built from TRBV27 and TRBJ2-3; 10 bases fit TRBD1. With V trimmed by 7 bases and J by 1 base, 8 bases remained unmatched. This CDR3 region has 16 residues. The germline gives CDR1 MNHEY, CDR2 SMNVEV (reference sequence). The CDR3 loop is CASTLMGTGGTDTQYF. The CDR3 DNA reads as TGTGCCAGCACCCTAATGGGGACAGGGGGCACAGATACGCAGTATTTT.

This chain links TRBV2 with TRBJ2-3, with 12 bases aligning to TRBD2. Trimming took 6 bases from V and 3 from J; bases not matched to a gene: 4. This CDR3 has 15 amino acids. CDR1 SNHLY and CDR2 FYNNEI come from the germline V gene. DNA of the CDR3: TGTGCCAGCAGAGGGACTAGCGGGCTTACAGATACGCAGTATTTT. It yields the protein CASRGTSGLTDTQYF.

The rearrangement links TRBV21-1 to TRBJ1-3; no check of the table's D call, TRBD1, against the DNA was made. TRBV21-1 is recorded as a pseudogene. The CDR3 extends over 14 amino acids. The CDR3 loop reads CAPWWGLSGNTIYF. The CDR3 DNA reads TGTGCCCCTTGGTGGGGCCTCTCTGGAAACACCATATATTTT.

The chain uses TRBV9 and TRBJ1-1; perhaps TRBD1 as D (6 bases). The CDR3 has 15 residues. Trimming left V 2 bases short and J 6 bases short, with 17 bases between. Germline loops: CDR1 SGDLS, CDR2 YYNGEE. CDR3 in DNA: TGTGCCAGCAGCGTGGGGAGGGCAGGGGAGTCTGAAGCTTTCTTT. Its protein product is CASSVGRAGESEAFF.

This clone was picked up one time. The CDR3 sequence: CASRRTSGGTDTQYF. The CDR3 region has the DNA TGTGCCAGCAGGAGGACTAGCGGGGGAACAGATACGCAGTATTTT. The rearrangement uses TRBV6-1 and TRBJ2-3; 13 bases are a match to TRBD2. The CDR3 loop spans 15 amino acids. Germline V gene lookup returns CDR1 MNHNS and CDR2 SASEGT. With V trimmed by 6 bases and J by 3 bases, 3 bases remained unmatched.